This T cell receptor (beta chain) was recorded in a study of blood T cell repertoires in COVID-19. Original processing methods: Estimated nucleated cell counts came from reference gene primer amplification. Sequencing used immunoSEQ multiplex PCR; TCRdb keeps in-frame clones, though not all of them. The DNA gave D and trimming, while V, J and clone size come from that table. The repertoire holds roughly 220,000 clones, with about four fifths as singletons. The CDR3 spans 16 residues. Trimming left V 11 bases short and J 0 bases short, with 20 bases between. Germline CDR1 is KGHSH and CDR2 is LQKENI. The sequenced sample consisted of PBMCs or T cells enriched from blood (not recorded which). The chain carries TRBV18 and TRBJ2-1; tentatively, D is TRBD1 (5 bases). This clonotype was sampled from a woman between 40 and 55 years old who had recovered from COVID-19. In DNA, the CDR3 is TGTGCCCCAGGGTCATTCGGCCATAGCTCCTACAATGAGCAGTTCTTC. It translates to CAPGSFGHSSYNEQFF.